The 2 T cell receptor beta chains listed next were all sequenced from one sample in a study of technical replicates of blood from a few donors. This table comes from immunoSEQ multiplex PCR, and its TCRdb copy is limited to in-frame clones, with some not included. There are roughly 93,000 clones in the sample; under 97% occur only once, and less than 0.25% lies in the top ten. Sequences were obtained from T cells isolated from PBMCs. These receptors all come from a human donor in good health.

V is TRBV28 and J is TRBJ2-3; 15 positions agree with TRBD2. Germline loops: CDR1 MDHEN, CDR2 SYDVKM. The CDR3 runs to 18 residues. The J segment lost 5 bases and the V segment lost 5 bases, leaving 11 bases of the junction unmatched. This chain's CDR3 is CASSQGLAGGPGRDTQYF. In nucleotides, the CDR3 is TGTGCCAGCAGTCAAGGACTAGCGGGAGGGCCGGGAAGAGATACGCAGTATTTT.

The chain combines TRBV2 with TRBJ2-3; D gene ambiguous. The V end was cut by 4 bases, the J end by 0 bases, with 8 bases between. Germline-derived CDR1 and CDR2 are SNHLY and FYNNEI. The CDR3 has 14 residues. The DNA for the CDR3 is TGTGCCAGCAGTGTTGGGCAAAGCACAGATACGCAGTATTTT. This translates into CASSVGQSTDTQYF.